Each of the 13 T cell receptor beta chains below was sequenced from the same sample in a study of T cell responses to AZD1222 COVID-19 vaccine. The assay was immunoSEQ multiplex PCR, and TCRdb's table has in-frame clones only and misses some. The repertoire holds approximately 150,000 clones, approximately 92% seen once, with 1.5% to 2% in the top ten. The sequences come from peripheral blood, collected on day 0 of AZD1222 vaccination. These receptors came from an adult in good health.

The chain uses TRBV28 and TRBJ2-5; D call uncertain. The V gene lost 8 bases and the J gene lost 1 base, with 11 bases spanning the gap. The CDR3 runs to 13 residues. Per germline, CDR1 MDHEN and CDR2 SYDVKM. In nucleotides, the CDR3 is TGTGCCAGCGGCCTCCTAGGCCAAGAGACCCAGTACTTC. It codes for CASGLLGQETQYF.

The chain employs TRBV4-1 and TRBJ2-3; weak D call: TRBD1 (5 bases). V was pared by 8 bases and J by 1 base, with 16 bases between. The V gene's germline CDR1 is MGHRA and CDR2 YSYEKL. This CDR3 has 15 residues. The CDR3 loop is CASRILGVGTDTQYF. The CDR3 nucleotides read TGCGCCAGCCGTATCCTAGGGGTCGGCACAGATACGCAGTATTTT.

The gene calls are TRBV3-1 (or the pseudogene TRBV3-2) and TRBJ1-1; D unclear. V shed 0 bases and J shed 0 bases, with 5 bases lying between them. The CDR3 loop spans 14 amino acids. CDR1 is LGHDT, CDR2 YNNKEL, per germline (reference sequence). The CDR3 DNA reads TGTGCCAGCAGCCAAGATTATGTGAACACTGAAGCTTTCTTT. Its protein product is CASSQDYVNTEAFF.

The J gene is TRBJ2-5, the V gene TRBV13, with D perhaps matching TRBD2 (6 bases). From germline, CDR1 is PRHDT and CDR2 FYEKMQ (reference sequence). Between the trimmed V and J ends, which lost 4 bases and 4 bases, there was a span of 10 bases. The length of the CDR3 is 13 residues. CDR3 region: CASSSEGLETQYF. CDR3 in DNA: TGTGCCAGCAGCTCGGAGGGGCTAGAGACCCAGTACTTC. Complete variable domain (other parts from reference TRBV13 and TRBJ2-5): AAGVIQSPRHLIKEKRETATLKCYPIPRHDTVYWYQQGPGQDPQFLISFYEKMQSDKGSIPDRFSAQQFSDYHSELNMSSLELGDSALYFCASSSEGLETQYFGPGTRLLVL.

This rearrangement joins TRBV6-1 to TRBJ2-1, with TRBD2 matching over 7 bases. The CDR3 has 15 amino acids. Germline loops: CDR1 MNHNS, CDR2 SASEGT. V lost 1 base to trimming and J lost 7 bases; unmatched junction nucleotides: 7. The CDR3 spells CASSEVGTTLNEQFF. The DNA of the CDR3 is TGTGCCAGCAGTGAAGTCGGGACTACCCTAAATGAGCAGTTCTTC.

The rearrangement links TRBV2 to TRBJ2-2; 12 bases are shared with TRBD2. Losses at the gene ends were 6 bases for V and 4 bases for J; bases not matched to a gene: 9. CDR1 and CDR2 (germline): SNHLY, FYNNEI. The CDR3 is 17 residues long. The CDR3 spells CASRRTSGNLGTGELFF. CDR3 nucleotides: TGTGCCAGCAGGCGGACTAGCGGGAATTTAGGCACCGGGGAGCTGTTTTTT.

The chain carries TRBV3-1 (or the pseudogene TRBV3-2) and TRBJ2-1, with TRBD1 as a possible D gene (6 bases). CDR3 length equals 14 residues. The V gene lost 1 base and the J gene lost 12 bases, with 16 bases spanning the gap. Germline V lookup: CDR1 LGHDT, CDR2 YNNKEL (reference sequence). CDR3 DNA sequence: TGTGCCAGCAGCCAAGGCAGGCAGGGGTTTGGGCAGTTCTTC. This sequence encodes CASSQGRQGFGQFF.

The rearrangement joins TRBV30 to TRBJ1-6; D is ambiguous. This CDR3 is 13 amino acids long. Germline V gives CDR1 GTSNPN, CDR2 SVGIG (reference sequence). V lost 2 bases and J 4 bases, leaving 6 bases between the germline ends. This chain's CDR3 is CAWSRPYNSPLHF. Written as DNA, the CDR3 is TGTGCCTGGAGTAGGCCTTATAATTCACCCCTCCACTTT.

This chain uses TRBV11-2 with TRBJ1-2, with 7 bases matching TRBD1. Germline CDR1 reads SGHAT; CDR2 reads FQNNGV. V shed 5 bases and J 9 bases; nucleotides not matched to a gene: 3. The CDR3 contains 11 residues. This chain's CDR3 is CASSHRGSYTF. DNA for the CDR3: TGTGCCAGCAGCCACAGGGGTAGCTACACCTTC.

The CDR3 loop is CASTPPGYNSPLHF. CDR3 sequence (DNA): TGTGCCAGCACTCCTCCGGGTTATAATTCACCCCTCCACTTT. The rearrangement uses TRBV28 and TRBJ1-6; unclear D gene. CDR1 MDHEN and CDR2 SYDVKM come from the germline V gene. V was trimmed by 7 bases and J by 4 bases, leaving 11 bases between them. The CDR3 loop spans 14 amino acids.

This chain's CDR3 is CASSDSPKGTSGSYEQYF. As DNA, the CDR3 is TGTGCCAGCAGTGACTCACCTAAAGGGACTAGCGGGTCCTACGAGCAGTACTTC. V usage is TRBV25-1 and J usage is TRBJ2-7, with TRBD2 matching 12 bases. There are 18 residues in the CDR3. Germline V gene lookup returns CDR1 MGHDK and CDR2 SYGVNS. Trimming removed 3 bases from V and 1 base from J; junction bases left unmatched: 10.

This clone showed up just a few times. This sequence joins TRBV19 and TRBJ1-4; D remains ambiguous. The CDR3 totals 13 residues. Germline CDR1 is LNHDA and CDR2 is SQIVND (reference sequence). Trimming removed 3 bases from V and 8 bases from J, with 10 bases in between. The CDR3 loop reads CASSIVGAEKLFF. The CDR3 nucleotides are TGTGCCAGTAGTATCGTGGGTGCCGAAAAACTGTTTTTT. Based on the CDR3 plus reference TRBV19 and TRBJ1-4, the full variable domain is DGGITQSPKYLFRKEGQNVTLSCEQNLNHDAMYWYRQDPGQGLRLIYYSQIVNDFQKGDIAEGYSVSREKKESFPLTVTSAQKNPTAFYLCASSIVGAEKLFFGSGTQLSVL.

CDR3 DNA: TGTGCCACCAGCCGCAATAGCGGGAGTTGGGAGACCCAGTACTTC. This encodes CATSRNSGSWETQYF. This rearrangement joins TRBV15 to TRBJ2-5, with 9 bases aligning to TRBD2. With 5 bases clipped from V and 5 bases from J, the junction kept 9 bases outside the gene matches. The CDR3 is 15 residues long. From germline, CDR1 is LNHNV and CDR2 YYDKDF (reference sequence).